This TCR beta chain was identified in a study of blood T cell repertoires in COVID-19. At the level of the study: The origin of the acute and convalescent COVID-19 samples was the United States, Italy and Spain.

Under the authors' procedure: Cell counts per sample came from amplifying reference gene primers. Assay used: immunoSEQ multiplex PCR; TCRdb lists only in-frame clones, some missing. V, J and clone size derive from that table, while D and trimming were established from the DNA sequence. The sample consists of 250,000 to 300,000 clones, about nine tenths of them appearing once. Cohort allocation depended upon clinical history that participants reported. Recovered status applied to Cohort 3 donors who had two consecutive negative PCRs. It also applied to those with clearance or with symptom resolution. The receptor was isolated from a woman aged 40-49 years who had recovered from COVID-19. Sequencing was carried out using PBMCs or T cells enriched from blood (not recorded which).

This chain's CDR3 is CASSSPRFYNEQFF. CDR3 DNA sequence: TGTGCCAGCAGCTCCCCTAGGTTCTACAATGAGCAGTTCTTC. This chain links TRBV7-8 with TRBJ2-1, with D unresolved. Trimming pared 4 bases from V and 3 bases from J, leaving 10 bases between. Germline V gives CDR1 SGHVS, CDR2 FQNEAQ. This CDR3 contains 14 residues.